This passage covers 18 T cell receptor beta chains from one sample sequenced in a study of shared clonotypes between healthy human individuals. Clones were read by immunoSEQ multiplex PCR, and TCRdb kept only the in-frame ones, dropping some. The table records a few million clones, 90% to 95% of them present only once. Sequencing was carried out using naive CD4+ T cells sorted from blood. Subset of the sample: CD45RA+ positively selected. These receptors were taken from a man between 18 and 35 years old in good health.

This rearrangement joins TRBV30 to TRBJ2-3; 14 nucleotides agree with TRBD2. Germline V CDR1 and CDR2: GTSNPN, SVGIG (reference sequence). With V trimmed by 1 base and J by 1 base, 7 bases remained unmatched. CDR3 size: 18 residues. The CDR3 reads CAWSGGTSGRLGTDTQYF. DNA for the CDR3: TGTGCCTGGAGTGGCGGGACTAGCGGGAGACTCGGCACAGATACGCAGTATTTT.

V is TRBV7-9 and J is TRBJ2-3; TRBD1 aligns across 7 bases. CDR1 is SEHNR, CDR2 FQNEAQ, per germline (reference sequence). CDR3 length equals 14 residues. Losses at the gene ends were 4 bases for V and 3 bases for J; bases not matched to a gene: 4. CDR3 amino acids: CASSSEGATDTQYF. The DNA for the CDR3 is TGTGCCAGCAGCTCCGAGGGGGCGACAGATACGCAGTATTTT.

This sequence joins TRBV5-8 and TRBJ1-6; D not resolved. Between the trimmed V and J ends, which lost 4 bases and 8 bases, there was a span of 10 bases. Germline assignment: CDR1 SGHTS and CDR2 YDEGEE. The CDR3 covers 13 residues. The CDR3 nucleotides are TGTGCCAGCAGCCCGGCTGGGTATTCACCCCTCCACTTT. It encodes CASSPAGYSPLHF.

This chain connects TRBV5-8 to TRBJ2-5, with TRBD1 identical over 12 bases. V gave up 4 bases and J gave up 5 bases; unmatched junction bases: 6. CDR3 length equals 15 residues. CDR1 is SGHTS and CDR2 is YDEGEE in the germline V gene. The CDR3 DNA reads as TGTGCCAGCAGCACAGGGACAGGGGGCCGGGAGACCCAGTACTTC. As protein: CASSTGTGGRETQYF.

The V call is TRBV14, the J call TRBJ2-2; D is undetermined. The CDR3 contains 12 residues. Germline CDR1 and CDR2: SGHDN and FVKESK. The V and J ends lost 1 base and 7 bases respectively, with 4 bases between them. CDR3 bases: TGTGCCAGCAGCCAAGTGGGCGGGGAGCTGTTTTTT. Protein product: CASSQVGGELFF. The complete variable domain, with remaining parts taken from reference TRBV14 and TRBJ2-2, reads EAGVTQFPSHSVIEKGQTVTLRCDPISGHDNLYWYRRVMGKEIKFLLHFVKESKQDESGMPNNRFLAERTGGTYSTLKVQPAELEDSGVYFCASSQVGGELFFGEGSRLTVL.

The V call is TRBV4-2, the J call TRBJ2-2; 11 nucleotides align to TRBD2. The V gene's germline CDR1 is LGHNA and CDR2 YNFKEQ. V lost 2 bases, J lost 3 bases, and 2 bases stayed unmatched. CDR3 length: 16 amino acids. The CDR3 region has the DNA TGTGCCAGCAGCCAAACTAGCGGGGGTTACACCGGGGAGCTGTTTTTT. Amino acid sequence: CASSQTSGGYTGELFF.

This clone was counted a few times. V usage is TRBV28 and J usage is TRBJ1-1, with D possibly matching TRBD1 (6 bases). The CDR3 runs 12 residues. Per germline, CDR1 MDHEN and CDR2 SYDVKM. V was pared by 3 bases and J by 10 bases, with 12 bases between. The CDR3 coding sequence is TGTGCCAGCAGTTTGCCCCAGGGGCGAGCTTTCTTT. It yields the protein CASSLPQGRAFF.

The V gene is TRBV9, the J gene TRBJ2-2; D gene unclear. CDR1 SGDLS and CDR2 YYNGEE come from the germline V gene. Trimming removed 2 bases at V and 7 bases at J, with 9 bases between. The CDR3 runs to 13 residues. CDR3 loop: CASSVVPYGELFF. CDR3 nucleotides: TGTGCCAGCAGCGTCGTCCCCTACGGGGAGCTGTTTTTT.

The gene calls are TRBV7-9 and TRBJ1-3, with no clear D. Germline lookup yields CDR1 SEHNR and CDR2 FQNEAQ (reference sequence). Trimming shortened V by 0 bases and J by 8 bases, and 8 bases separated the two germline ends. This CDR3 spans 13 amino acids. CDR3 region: CASSLASSDTIYF. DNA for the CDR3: TGTGCCAGCAGCTTAGCATCCTCGGACACCATATATTTT.

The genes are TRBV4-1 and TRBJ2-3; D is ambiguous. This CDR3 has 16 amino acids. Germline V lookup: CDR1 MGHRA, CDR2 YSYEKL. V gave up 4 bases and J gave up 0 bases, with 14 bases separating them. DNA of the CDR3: TGCGCCAGCAGCCCCCGGGCCACGGTGAGCACAGATACGCAGTATTTT. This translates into CASSPRATVSTDTQYF.

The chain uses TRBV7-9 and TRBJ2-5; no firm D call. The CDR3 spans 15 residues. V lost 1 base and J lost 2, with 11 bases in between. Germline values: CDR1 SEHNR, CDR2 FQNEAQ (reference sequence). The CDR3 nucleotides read TGTGCCAGCAGCTTAGGAAGGGCTACACAAGAGACCCAGTACTTC. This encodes CASSLGRATQETQYF. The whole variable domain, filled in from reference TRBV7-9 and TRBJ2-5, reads DTGVSQNPRHKITKRGQNVTFRCDPISEHNRLYWYRQTLGQGPEFLTYFQNEAQLEKSRLLSDRFSAERPKGSFSTLEIQRTEQGDSAMYLCASSLGRATQETQYFGPGTRLLVL.

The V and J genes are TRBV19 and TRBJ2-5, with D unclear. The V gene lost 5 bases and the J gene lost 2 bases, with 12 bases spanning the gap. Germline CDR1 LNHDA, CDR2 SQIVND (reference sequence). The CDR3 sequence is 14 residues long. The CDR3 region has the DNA TGTGCCAGTAGTCCGACCTTGAGGCAAGAGACCCAGTACTTC. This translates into CASSPTLRQETQYF. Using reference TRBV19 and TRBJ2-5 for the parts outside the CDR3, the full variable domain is DGGITQSPKYLFRKEGQNVTLSCEQNLNHDAMYWYRQDPGQGLRLIYYSQIVNDFQKGDIAEGYSVSREKKESFPLTVTSAQKNPTAFYLCASSPTLRQETQYFGPGTRLLVL.

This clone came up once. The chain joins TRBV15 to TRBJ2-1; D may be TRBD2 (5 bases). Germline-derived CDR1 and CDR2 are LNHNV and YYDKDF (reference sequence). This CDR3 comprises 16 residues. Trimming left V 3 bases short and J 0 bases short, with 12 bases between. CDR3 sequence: CATSSLLERSYNEQFF. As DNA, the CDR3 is TGTGCCACCAGCAGTCTACTAGAGCGCTCCTACAATGAGCAGTTCTTC.

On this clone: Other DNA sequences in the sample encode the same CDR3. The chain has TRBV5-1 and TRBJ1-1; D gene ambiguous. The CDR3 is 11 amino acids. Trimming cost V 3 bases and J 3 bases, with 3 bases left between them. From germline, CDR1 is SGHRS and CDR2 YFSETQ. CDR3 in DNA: TGCGCCAGCAGCTCGGACACTGAAGCTTTCTTT. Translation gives CASSSDTEAFF.

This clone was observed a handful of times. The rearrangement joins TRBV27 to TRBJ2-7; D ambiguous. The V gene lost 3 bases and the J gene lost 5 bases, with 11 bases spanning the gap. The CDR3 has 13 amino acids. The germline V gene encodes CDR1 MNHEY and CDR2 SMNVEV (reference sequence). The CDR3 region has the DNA TGTGCCAGCAGTTTCCGCAGAACCCACGAGCAGTACTTC. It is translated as CASSFRRTHEQYF.

The CDR3 reads CASRDRGLEGTGELFF. In nucleotides, the CDR3 is TGTGCCAGCAGAGACAGGGGGCTAGAAGGCACCGGGGAGCTGTTTTTT. This chain uses TRBV2 with TRBJ2-2; 10 bases map to TRBD1. The CDR3 loop spans 16 amino acids. V shed 6 bases, J shed 4 bases, and the junction held 8 bases outside the gene matches. Germline CDR1 and CDR2: SNHLY and FYNNEI.

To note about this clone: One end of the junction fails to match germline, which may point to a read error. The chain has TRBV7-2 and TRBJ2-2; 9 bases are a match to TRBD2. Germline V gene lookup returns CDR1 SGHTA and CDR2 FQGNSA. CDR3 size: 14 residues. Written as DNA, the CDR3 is TGTGCCAGCAGCCTAGCGGGATGGCCCGGGGAGCTGTTTTTT. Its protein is CASSLAGWPGELFF.

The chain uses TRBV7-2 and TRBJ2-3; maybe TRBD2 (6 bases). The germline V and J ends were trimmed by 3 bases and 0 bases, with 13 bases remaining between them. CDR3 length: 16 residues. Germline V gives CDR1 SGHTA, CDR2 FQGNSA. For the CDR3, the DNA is TGTGCCAGCAGCTTCCTCATCGGGAGTAGCACAGATACGCAGTATTTT. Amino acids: CASSFLIGSSTDTQYF.